These 10 T cell receptor beta chains came from one sample sequenced in a study of blood T cell repertoires in COVID-19. Libraries were prepared by immunoSEQ multiplex PCR; TCRdb keeps only in-frame clonotypes and omits some of them. The data hold under 200,000 clones, with about four fifths observed a single time. The sample was peripheral blood. These TCRs come from a man aged 40-49 years who had recovered from COVID-19.

This chain connects TRBV27 to TRBJ2-6, with a tentative D call TRBD1 (6 bases). Germline loops: CDR1 MNHEY, CDR2 SMNVEV (reference sequence). The CDR3 loop spans 15 amino acids. The V and J ends lost 5 bases and 3 bases respectively, with 11 bases between them. The CDR3 sequence: CASSPGAFGANVLTF. For the CDR3, the DNA is TGTGCCAGCAGTCCAGGGGCCTTTGGGGCCAACGTCCTGACTTTC.

The chain couples TRBV7-9 to TRBJ1-2; 7 nucleotides align to TRBD1. The CDR3 is 12 amino acids. The germline V gene has CDR1 SEHNR and CDR2 FQNEAQ (reference sequence). The V gene end was trimmed by 5 bases and the J gene end by 8 bases; junction bases not matched to a gene: 5. CDR3 loop: CASSQTGSGYTF. In nucleotides, the CDR3 is TGTGCCAGCAGCCAGACAGGGTCGGGCTACACCTTC.

The chain joins TRBV5-5 to TRBJ1-1, with D possibly TRBD1 on 5 matching bases. V lost 3 bases to trimming and J lost 0 bases, with 15 bases between them. The CDR3 is 16 residues long. The germline gives CDR1 SGHKS, CDR2 YYEKEE (reference sequence). CDR3 in amino acids: CASSSFLQALNTEAFF. CDR3 nucleotides: TGTGCCAGCAGCTCGTTTTTACAGGCCCTGAACACTGAAGCTTTCTTT.

The chain combines TRBV6-2 or TRBV6-3 with TRBJ2-5, with 8 positions matching TRBD1. This CDR3 region has 16 residues. Germline lookup yields CDR1 MNHEY and CDR2 SVGEGT. Unmatched junction bases numbered 12, after V lost 6 bases and J lost 3 bases. The CDR3 spells CASSREGTGREETQYF. The CDR3 DNA is TGTGCCAGCAGCCGTGAAGGGACAGGAAGGGAAGAGACCCAGTACTTC.

V usage is TRBV10-3 and J usage is TRBJ2-2; D gene uncertain. V was clipped by 10 bases and J by 5 bases, with 11 bases between them. CDR1 ENHRY and CDR2 SYGVKD come from the germline V gene. The CDR3 has 12 amino acids. The CDR3 DNA reads as TGTGCCACCCTCCCCGGGACCGGGGAGCTGTTTTTT. It encodes CATLPGTGELFF.

This sequence joins TRBV4-2 and TRBJ2-3; TRBD2 matches 10 bases. Germline-derived CDR1 and CDR2 are LGHNA and YNFKEQ. The CDR3 sequence is 17 residues long. Losses at the gene ends were 0 bases for V and 1 base for J; bases not matched to a gene: 4. The CDR3 DNA sequence: TGTGCCAGCAGCCAAGAAGGAAGCGGGGGGGGCACAGATACGCAGTATTTT. It is translated as CASSQEGSGGGTDTQYF.

This clone has just a few counts. The rearrangement uses TRBV6-5 and TRBJ2-5, with 10 positions matching TRBD2. CDR3 length: 15 residues. Germline CDR1 is MNHEY and CDR2 is SVGAGI. Trimming took 6 bases from V and 5 from J; bases not matched to a gene: 9. The CDR3 sequence is CASSTSGGASETQYF. The CDR3 region has the DNA TGTGCCAGCAGCACAAGCGGGGGGGCTTCCGAGACCCAGTACTTC.

This sequence joins TRBV2 and TRBJ2-5, with D perhaps matching TRBD1 (6 bases). Deletions cut 9 bases from V and 4 bases from J, with 18 bases between. The CDR3 totals 14 residues. CDR1 and CDR2 from the germline V gene are SNHLY and FYNNEI. The CDR3 DNA sequence: TGTGCCAGTCGGGACACCGCCAGGGGAGAGACCCAGTACTTC. This translates into CASRDTARGETQYF.

The rearrangement joins TRBV24-1 to TRBJ2-1; D call uncertain. CDR1 and CDR2 from the germline V gene are KGHDR and SFDVKD. Trimming took off 0 bases at V and 0 bases at J, with 11 bases between the two ends. This CDR3 is built from 17 residues. The chain's CDR3 is CATSDLHGRSSYNEQFF. CDR3 sequence (DNA): TGTGCCACCAGTGATTTGCATGGTCGTAGCTCCTACAATGAGCAGTTCTTC.

This chain links TRBV30 with TRBJ1-2, with D possibly TRBD1 on 6 matching bases. CDR3 length equals 10 residues. The germline CDR1 and CDR2 sequences are GTSNPN and SVGIG (reference sequence). V lost 5 bases to trimming and J lost 8 bases, with 9 bases between them. In DNA form, the CDR3 reads TGTGCCTGGGACAGGAAGGGCTACACCTTC. Its protein is CAWDRKGYTF.